This T cell receptor beta chain was captured by sequencing in a study of blood T cell repertoires in COVID-19. CDR3 length: 16 amino acids. V was pared by 2 bases and J by 1 base, with 3 bases of the junction left unmatched. The germline CDR1 and CDR2 sequences are SGHRS and YFSETQ. Generated by immunoSEQ multiplex PCR, the TCRdb table keeps only in-frame clones and is missing some. The sample holds 300,000 or so clones; 85% to 90% are singletons and the top ten take roughly 2.9%. The chain is built from TRBV5-1 and TRBJ2-2; 9 bases match TRBD2. This sequence was found in a woman aged 45 to 65 who had been exposed to COVID-19. The sample comprised PBMCs or T cells enriched from blood (not recorded which). The DNA for the CDR3 is TGCGCCAGCAGCTTTGGAGCGGGGGGGAACACCGGGGAGCTGTTTTTT. Translated, it gives CASSFGAGGNTGELFF. The full variable domain, in which reference TRBV5-1 and TRBJ2-2 provide the parts outside the CDR3, is KAGVTQTPRYLIKTRGQQVTLSCSPISGHRSVSWYQQTPGQGLQFLFEYFSETQRNKGNFPGRFSGRQFSNSRSEMNVSTLELGDSALYLCASSFGAGGNTGELFFGEGSRLTVL.